Here is one T cell receptor beta chain with its context. What it binds is not known. This record comes from a study of Ad26.COV2.S vaccination and SARS-CoV-2 variants. Only in-frame clones appear in the TCRdb table, and some are missing; sequencing was by immunoSEQ multiplex PCR. The sample contains about 350,000 clones, 86% of which appear only once. The study, taken as a whole, reports: Placebo recipients had lower spike-specific TCR breadth than vaccine recipients.

Treatment indicated: 19 received Ad26.COV2.S at low or high dose, single or two shots; roughly 5 received placebo; per-sample allocation not given. Sampling took place 63 days after the first vaccine or placebo injection. Ad26 vector vaccine expressed Wuhan-strain SARS-CoV-2 spike. Trimming removed 0 bases from V and 1 base from J, with 10 bases in between. The CDR3 loop spans 15 amino acids. CDR1 and CDR2 from the germline V gene are SGHRS and YFSETQ. The sequences come from peripheral blood, collected in a trial of Ad26.COV2.S vaccine versus placebo. The chain is built from TRBV5-1 and TRBJ2-5, with D unresolved. This sequence was found in a person aged 18-65 years who received the Ad26.COV2.S COVID-19 vaccine or a placebo. The CDR3 nucleotides are TGCGCCAGCAGCTTGGTTTCCGGTCCCCAAGAGACCCAGTACTTC. Its protein product is CASSLVSGPQETQYF.